The 28 T cell receptor beta chains below come from one sample, sequenced in a study of blood T cell repertoires in COVID-19. TCRdb's copy holds only in-frame clones and misses some; the assay was immunoSEQ multiplex PCR. This table has about 180,000 clones, roughly nine tenths appearing once. Sequencing input: peripheral blood. These receptors were taken from a man aged 70 or older with active or convalescent COVID-19.

This chain links TRBV6-5 with TRBJ1-3; D is uncertain. V lost 2 bases, J lost 0 bases, and 8 bases lay in between. The CDR3 loop spans 15 amino acids. Germline CDR1 reads MNHEY; CDR2 reads SVGAGI. DNA for the CDR3: TGTGCCAGCAGTTACGAGGCCCGCTCTGGAAACACCATATATTTT. Translation: CASSYEARSGNTIYF.

V and J are TRBV2 and TRBJ1-5, with D uncertain. The germline V and J ends were trimmed by 7 bases and 0 bases, with 7 bases remaining between them. In germline, CDR1 is SNHLY, CDR2 FYNNEI. CDR3 length: 13 amino acids. CDR3 protein: CASMSLSNQPQHF. The DNA for the CDR3 is TGTGCCAGCATGAGCCTTAGCAATCAGCCCCAGCATTTT.

The chain uses TRBV7-2 and TRBJ1-6; TRBD1 might be the D (5 bases). The CDR3 loop spans 14 amino acids. Germline-derived CDR1 and CDR2 are SGHTA and FQGNSA. Trimming removed 3 bases from V and 9 bases from J, with 12 bases in between. The CDR3 bases are TGTGCCAGCAGCTTGAAGGGGTTCGGTTCACCCCTCCACTTT. Translated: CASSLKGFGSPLHF.

V gene TRBV4-3 combines with J gene TRBJ2-7, with 9 positions matching TRBD1. Germline V gene lookup returns CDR1 LGHNA and CDR2 YSLEER. Trimming removed 0 bases from V and 13 bases from J; junction bases left unmatched: 7. CDR3 length: 13 residues. The CDR3, as DNA: TGCGCCAGCAGCCAAGAAACAGGGGGCCCGCGATACTTC. Translating it yields CASSQETGGPRYF.

V usage is TRBV29-1 and J usage is TRBJ1-5, with D tentatively TRBD1 (5 bases). This CDR3 is 13 amino acids long. With 6 bases removed from V and 5 bases from J, the gap between germline ends came to 14 bases. The germline V gene encodes CDR1 SQVTM and CDR2 ANQGSEA. CDR3 coding DNA: TGCAGCGTCTCCGGCGGGGGGGATCAGCCCCAGCATTTT. Translation: CSVSGGGDQPQHF. The whole variable domain, remainder taken from reference TRBV29-1 and TRBJ1-5, is SAVISQKPSRDICQRGTSLTIQCQVDSQVTMMFWYRQQPGQSLTLIATANQGSEATYESGFVIDKFPISRPNLTFSTLTVSNMSPEDSSIYLCSVSGGGDQPQHFGDGTRLSIL.

The chain uses TRBV6-1 and TRBJ2-7; TRBD1 is a possible D gene (6 bases). This CDR3 spans 16 amino acids. V dropped 2 bases and J dropped 0 bases, with 14 bases sitting between them. From germline, CDR1 is MNHNS and CDR2 SASEGT. This CDR3 is CASSESGRGRSYEQYF. For the CDR3, the DNA is TGTGCCAGCAGTGAATCGGGCAGGGGACGCTCCTACGAGCAGTACTTC.

The gene calls are TRBV7-2 and TRBJ2-5; 15 bases map to TRBD2. The V gene end was trimmed by 5 bases and the J gene end by 1 base; junction bases not matched to a gene: 2. The CDR3 loop spans 16 amino acids. Germline CDR1 reads SGHTA; CDR2 reads FQGNSA. This chain's CDR3 is CASSRGLAGGQETQYF. DNA for the CDR3: TGTGCCAGCAGCCGGGGACTAGCGGGAGGCCAAGAGACCCAGTACTTC. Based on the CDR3 plus reference TRBV7-2 and TRBJ2-5, the full variable domain is GAGVSQSPSNKVTEKGKDVELRCDPISGHTALYWYRQSLGQGLEFLIYFQGNSAPDKSGLPSDRFSAERTGGSVSTLTIQRTQQEDSAVYLCASSRGLAGGQETQYFGPGTRLLVL.

The chain combines TRBV12-3 or TRBV12-4 with TRBJ2-7, with 7 positions matching TRBD1. The V segment lost 3 bases and the J segment 10 bases; nucleotides outside the gene matches: 6. The CDR3 spans 12 residues. CDR3 residues: CASSFGDSDQYF. The CDR3 nucleotides read TGTGCCAGCAGTTTTGGGGACAGCGACCAGTACTTC.

This clone was seen a single time. The genes are TRBV28 and TRBJ1-2, with D unresolved. The germline V and J ends were trimmed by 7 bases and 8 bases, with 14 bases remaining between them. Germline-derived CDR1 and CDR2 are MDHEN and SYDVKM. This CDR3 spans 12 amino acids. The CDR3 here is CASTIPGSGYTF. In DNA, the CDR3 is TGTGCCAGCACTATTCCGGGTTCCGGCTACACCTTC.

This clone showed up just a few times. The V and J genes are TRBV7-2 and TRBJ1-5; D might be TRBD1 (5 bases). CDR3 size: 13 residues. Between the trimmed V and J ends, which lost 3 bases and 6 bases, there was a span of 9 bases. Germline CDR1 SGHTA, CDR2 FQGNSA. The CDR3 region is CASSFPGFQPQHF. CDR3 in DNA: TGTGCCAGCAGCTTCCCAGGGTTTCAGCCCCAGCATTTT.

CDR3 DNA: TGTGCCTGGACGGGGGGAGGAGGAGCTTTCTTT. Residues: CAWTGGGGAFF. This chain uses TRBV30 with TRBJ1-1, with D possibly matching TRBD1 (5 bases). Germline-derived CDR1 and CDR2 are GTSNPN and SVGIG (reference sequence). The CDR3 totals 11 residues. V was cut by 4 bases and J by 10 bases, with 13 bases left in between.

The chain employs TRBV9 and TRBJ2-7; 9 positions agree with TRBD2. The CDR3 runs to 14 residues. The trim removed 0 bases at V and 7 bases at J, leaving 5 bases unmatched. Germline CDR1 reads SGDLS; CDR2 reads YYNGEE. The CDR3 nucleotides are TGTGCCAGCAGCGTAGCGGCGGGAGGGTTTGAGCAGTACTTC. Its translation: CASSVAAGGFEQYF.

In this sample, this clone turned up a few times. The chain links TRBV5-1 to TRBJ1-5; no definite D call. Germline lookup yields CDR1 SGHRS and CDR2 YFSETQ. This CDR3 is built from 13 residues. V lost 4 bases to trimming and J lost 5 bases, with 10 bases between them. CDR3 region: CASSGGQDQPQHF. The CDR3 region has the DNA TGCGCCAGCAGCGGAGGGCAGGATCAGCCCCAGCATTTT.

The chain uses TRBV6-5 and TRBJ1-6, with 8 bases fitting TRBD1. V shed 2 bases and J 9 bases; nucleotides not matched to a gene: 6. In germline, CDR1 is MNHEY, CDR2 SVGAGI. The CDR3 covers 15 residues. CDR3 sequence reads: CASSYAGQGGSPLHF. In nucleotides, the CDR3 is TGTGCCAGCAGTTACGCTGGACAGGGAGGTTCACCCCTCCACTTT.

About this clone itself: A read error may account for a junction end that differs from germline. The chain couples TRBV3-1 (or the pseudogene TRBV3-2) to TRBJ2-5; the match to TRBD1 covers 9 bases. The germline CDR1 and CDR2 sequences are LGHDT and YNNKEL (reference sequence). CDR3 length equals 12 residues. The CDR3 DNA sequence: TGTGCCAGCAGCCAAGAGGGGGGACAGGGAAACTTC. As protein: CASSQEGGQGNF.

The chain links TRBV4-3 to TRBJ1-6; 7 bases fit TRBD1. J was trimmed by 6 bases and V by 0 bases; bases with no gene match: 5. CDR1 is LGHNA and CDR2 is YSLEER in the germline V gene. The CDR3 consists of 16 residues. CDR3 nucleotides: TGCGCCAGCAGCCAAGATCTAGGGACAGTTAATTCACCCCTCCACTTT. This sequence encodes CASSQDLGTVNSPLHF.

The chain uses TRBV5-1 and TRBJ1-1; D not certain. Germline CDR1 is SGHRS and CDR2 is YFSETQ. The CDR3 length is 15 residues. Between the trimmed V and J ends, which lost 1 base and 4 bases, there was a span of 14 bases. The CDR3 DNA reads TGCGCCAGCAGCTTGTATCTGGGTCGGGGCACTGAAGCTTTCTTT. Its translation is CASSLYLGRGTEAFF.

This clone was counted once. This chain connects TRBV2 to TRBJ1-4; 9 positions match TRBD1. Trimming removed 7 bases from V and 8 bases from J; junction bases left unmatched: 8. Germline V lookup: CDR1 SNHLY, CDR2 FYNNEI. CDR3 size: 14 residues. In DNA form, the CDR3 reads TGTGCCAGCATGGGCGGGACAGGGCAGGAAAAACTGTTTTTT. Residues: CASMGGTGQEKLFF.

The chain employs TRBV5-8 and TRBJ2-3, with 15 positions matching TRBD2. Germline V CDR1 and CDR2: SGHTS, YDEGEE. The length of the CDR3 is 18 residues. The V gene end was trimmed by 2 bases and the J gene end by 1 base; junction bases not matched to a gene: 5. CDR3 protein: CASSLGTSGGLGTDTQYF. The CDR3, as DNA: TGTGCCAGCAGCTTAGGGACTAGCGGGGGGCTCGGCACAGATACGCAGTATTTT.

The chain carries TRBV5-1 and TRBJ2-5; maybe TRBD2 (6 bases). CDR1 is SGHRS and CDR2 is YFSETQ in the germline V gene. There are 15 residues in the CDR3. The V gene lost 4 bases and the J gene lost 2 bases, with 15 bases spanning the gap. CDR3 in DNA: TGCGCCAGCAGCGTCGGGCCCGGGGGACAAGAGACCCAGTACTTC. Translated, it gives CASSVGPGGQETQYF.

This chain uses TRBV29-1 with TRBJ2-1; 12 bases match TRBD2. This CDR3 region has 14 residues. Unmatched junction bases numbered 8, after V lost 7 bases and J lost 7 bases. CDR1 and CDR2 (germline): SQVTM, ANQGSEA. CDR3 residues: CSGGGLAGKNEQFF. The CDR3 coding sequence is TGCAGCGGCGGTGGACTAGCGGGAAAAAATGAGCAGTTCTTC.

This clone was detected many times. The chain employs TRBV5-8 and TRBJ1-1, with no clear D. Trimming took 4 bases from V and 4 from J, leaving 8 bases between them. Germline V gene data show CDR1 as SGHTS and CDR2 as YDEGEE. The CDR3 runs to 12 residues. CDR3 nucleotides: TGTGCCAGCAGCCCGGCGGGCACTGAAGCTTTCTTT. This codes for CASSPAGTEAFF.

The chain is built from TRBV6-6 and TRBJ2-1; D call uncertain. This CDR3 is built from 12 residues. The V end lost 5 bases, the J end lost 6 bases, and 8 bases lay between the germline ends. Germline V gene data show CDR1 as MNHNY and CDR2 as SVGAGI (reference sequence). This CDR3 reads CASSVVSNEQFF. CDR3 nucleotides: TGTGCCAGCAGTGTCGTCAGCAATGAGCAGTTCTTC.

The gene calls are TRBV5-1 and TRBJ2-3; weak D call: TRBD1 (8 bases). The CDR3 runs to 16 residues. The ends were cut back, 4 bases at V and 6 bases at J, with 21 bases in the middle. CDR1 is SGHRS and CDR2 is YFSETQ in the germline V gene. CDR3 region: CASSPGGTGGLDTQYF. The CDR3 DNA reads as TGCGCCAGCAGCCCCGGGGGGACAGGTGGTTTGGATACGCAGTATTTT.

The rearrangement uses TRBV2 and TRBJ1-4; no firm D call. The CDR3 runs 13 residues. Germline V gene data show CDR1 as SNHLY and CDR2 as FYNNEI. The V end lost 8 bases, the J end lost 7 bases, and 14 bases lay between the germline ends. The CDR3 region is CASSLLASEKLFF. The CDR3 DNA reads TGTGCCAGCTCCCTCCTAGCTAGTGAAAAACTGTTTTTT.

The sample holds a few counts of this clone. The chain joins TRBV29-1 to TRBJ2-7; 9 bases agree with TRBD2. Germline loops: CDR1 SQVTM, CDR2 ANQGSEA. The V gene end was trimmed by 3 bases and the J gene end by 2 bases; junction bases not matched to a gene: 8. The CDR3 has 15 amino acids. The CDR3 reads CSVESSAGGTYEQYF. In DNA form, the CDR3 reads TGCAGCGTTGAGTCGTCGGCGGGGGGGACCTACGAGCAGTACTTC.

V gene TRBV6-5 combines with J gene TRBJ1-5, with 7 bases matching TRBD1. CDR3 length: 14 residues. Unmatched junction bases numbered 5, after V lost 7 bases and J lost 2 bases. Germline V gene sequence: CDR1 MNHEY, CDR2 SVGAGI. CDR3 sequence (DNA): TGTGCCAGCAAACCGGGACAGCGCAATCAGCCCCAGCATTTT. Translation gives CASKPGQRNQPQHF.

The chain is built from TRBV2 and TRBJ1-5; a weak D match, TRBD1 (5 bases). The CDR3 consists of 15 residues. The germline gives CDR1 SNHLY, CDR2 FYNNEI. The V and J ends lost 6 bases and 4 bases respectively, with 16 bases between them. CDR3: CASREGLWGNQPQHF. Here the CDR3 DNA reads TGTGCCAGCAGGGAGGGGTTGTGGGGTAATCAGCCCCAGCATTTT.